This T cell receptor beta chain was documented in a study of T cell responses to AZD1222 COVID-19 vaccine. Study-wide results and caveats: Within unmutated variant regions lay the reported targets of nearly half of spike-specific TCRs. No repertoire was sampled before or during the peak T cell response, only after it. Donors, mostly white British, included more females; clonal diversity was possibly underestimated.

The repertoire was sequenced with immunoSEQ multiplex PCR; TCRdb's copy has only in-frame clones and lacks some. The data contain 80,000 to 100,000 clones, just over 90% of them singletons. For this clone: The antigen is unknown.

The sequence was collected from an adult who received the AZD1222 COVID-19 vaccine. Specimen: peripheral blood, collected 28 days after the second AZD1222 dose.

The CDR3 bases are TGTGCCAGCAGCACACCGGGACAGCGGAACACTGAAGCTTTCTTT. It encodes CASSTPGQRNTEAFF. V usage is TRBV5-8 and J usage is TRBJ1-1; 7 bases agree with TRBD1. CDR3 length: 15 amino acids. CDR1 and CDR2 from the germline V gene are SGHTS and YDEGEE. J was trimmed by 1 base and V by 4 bases; bases with no gene match: 7. The full variable domain, in which reference TRBV5-8 and TRBJ1-1 provide the parts outside the CDR3, is EAGVTQSPTHLIKTRGQQATLRCSPISGHTSVYWYQQALGLGLQFLLWYDEGEERNRGNFPPRFSGRQFPNYSSELNVNALELEDSALYLCASSTPGQRNTEAFFGQGTRLTVV.